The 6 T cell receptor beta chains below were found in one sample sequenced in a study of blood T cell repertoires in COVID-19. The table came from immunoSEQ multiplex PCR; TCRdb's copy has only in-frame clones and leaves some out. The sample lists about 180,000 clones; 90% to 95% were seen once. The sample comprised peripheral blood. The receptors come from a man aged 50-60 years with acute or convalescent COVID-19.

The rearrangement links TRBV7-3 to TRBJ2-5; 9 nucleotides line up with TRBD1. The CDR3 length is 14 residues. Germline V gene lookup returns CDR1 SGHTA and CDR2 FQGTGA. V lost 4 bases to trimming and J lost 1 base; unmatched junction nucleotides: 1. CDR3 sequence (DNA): TGTGCCAGCAGCTCGACAGGGGGCCAAGAGACCCAGTACTTC. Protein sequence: CASSSTGGQETQYF.

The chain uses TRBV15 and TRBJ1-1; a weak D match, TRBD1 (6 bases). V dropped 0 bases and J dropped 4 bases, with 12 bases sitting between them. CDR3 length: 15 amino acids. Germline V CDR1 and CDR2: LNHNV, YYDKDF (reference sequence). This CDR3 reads CATSRDSGGLTEAFF. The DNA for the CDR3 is TGTGCCACCAGCAGAGATTCGGGGGGGCTCACTGAAGCTTTCTTT.

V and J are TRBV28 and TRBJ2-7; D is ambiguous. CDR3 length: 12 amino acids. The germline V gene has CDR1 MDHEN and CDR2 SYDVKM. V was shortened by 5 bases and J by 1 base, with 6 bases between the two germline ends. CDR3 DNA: TGTGCCAGCAGTATCACTTCCTACGAGCAGTACTTC. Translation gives CASSITSYEQYF. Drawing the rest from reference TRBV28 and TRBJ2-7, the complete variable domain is DVKVTQSSRYLVKRTGEKVFLECVQDMDHENMFWYRQDPGLGLRLIYFSYDVKMKEKGDIPEGYSVSREKKERFSLILESASTNQTSMYLCASSITSYEQYFGPGTRLTVT.

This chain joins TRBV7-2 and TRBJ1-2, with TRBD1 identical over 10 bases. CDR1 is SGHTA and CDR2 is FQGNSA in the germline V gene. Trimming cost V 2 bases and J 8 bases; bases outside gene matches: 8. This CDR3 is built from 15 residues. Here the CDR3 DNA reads TGTGCCAGCAGCTTATTCGACAGGGGGCGTAGCGGCTACACCTTC. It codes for CASSLFDRGRSGYTF. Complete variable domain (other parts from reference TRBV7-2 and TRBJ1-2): GAGVSQSPSNKVTEKGKDVELRCDPISGHTALYWYRQSLGQGLEFLIYFQGNSAPDKSGLPSDRFSAERTGGSVSTLTIQRTQQEDSAVYLCASSLFDRGRSGYTFGSGTRLTVV.

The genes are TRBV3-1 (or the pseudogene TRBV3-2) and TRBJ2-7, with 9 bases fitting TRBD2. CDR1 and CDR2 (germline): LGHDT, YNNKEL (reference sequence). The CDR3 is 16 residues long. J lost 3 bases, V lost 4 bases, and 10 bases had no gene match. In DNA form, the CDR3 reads TGTGCCAGCAGCCCAATGGTAGCGGGGGTTCTCTACGAGCAGTACTTC. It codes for CASSPMVAGVLYEQYF.

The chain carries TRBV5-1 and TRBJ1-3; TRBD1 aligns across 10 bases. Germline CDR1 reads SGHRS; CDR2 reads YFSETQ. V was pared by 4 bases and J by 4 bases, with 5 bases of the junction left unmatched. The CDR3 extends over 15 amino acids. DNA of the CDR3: TGCGCCAGCAGCGCGGGACAGGGGCGAGGAAACACCATATATTTT. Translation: CASSAGQGRGNTIYF.